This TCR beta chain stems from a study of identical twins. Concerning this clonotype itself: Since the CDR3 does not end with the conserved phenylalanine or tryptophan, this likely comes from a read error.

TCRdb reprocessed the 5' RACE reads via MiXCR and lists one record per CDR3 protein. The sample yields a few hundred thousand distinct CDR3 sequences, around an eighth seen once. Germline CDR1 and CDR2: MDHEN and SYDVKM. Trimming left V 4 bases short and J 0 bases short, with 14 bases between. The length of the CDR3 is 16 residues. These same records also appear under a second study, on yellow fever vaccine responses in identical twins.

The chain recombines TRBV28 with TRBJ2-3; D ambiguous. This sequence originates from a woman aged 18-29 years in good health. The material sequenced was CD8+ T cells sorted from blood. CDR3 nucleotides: TGTGCCAGCAGTTCCCAATTTAACCCTAGCACAGATACGCAGTATTAT. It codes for CASSSQFNPSTDTQYY.